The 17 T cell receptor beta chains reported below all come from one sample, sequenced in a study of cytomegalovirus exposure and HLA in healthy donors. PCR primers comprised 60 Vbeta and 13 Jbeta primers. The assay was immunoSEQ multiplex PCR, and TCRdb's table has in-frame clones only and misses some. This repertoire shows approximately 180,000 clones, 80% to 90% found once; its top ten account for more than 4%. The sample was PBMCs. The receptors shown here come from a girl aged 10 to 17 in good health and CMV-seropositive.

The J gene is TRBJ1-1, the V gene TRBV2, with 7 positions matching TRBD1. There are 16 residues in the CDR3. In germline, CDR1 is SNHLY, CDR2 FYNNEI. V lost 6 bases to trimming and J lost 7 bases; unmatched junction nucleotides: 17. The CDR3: CASRYDDRASRDEAFF. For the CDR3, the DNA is TGTGCCAGCAGATATGATGACAGGGCGAGTCGCGATGAAGCTTTCTTT.

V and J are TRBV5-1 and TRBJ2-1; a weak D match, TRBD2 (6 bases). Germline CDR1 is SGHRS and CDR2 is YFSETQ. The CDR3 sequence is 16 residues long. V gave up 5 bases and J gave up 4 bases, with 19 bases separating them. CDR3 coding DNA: TGCGCCAGCAGATACGGAGGGGAAGGAGGGTACAATGAGCAGTTCTTC. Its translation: CASRYGGEGGYNEQFF. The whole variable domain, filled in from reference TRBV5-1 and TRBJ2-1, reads KAGVTQTPRYLIKTRGQQVTLSCSPISGHRSVSWYQQTPGQGLQFLFEYFSETQRNKGNFPGRFSGRQFSNSRSEMNVSTLELGDSALYLCASRYGGEGGYNEQFFGPGTRLTVL.

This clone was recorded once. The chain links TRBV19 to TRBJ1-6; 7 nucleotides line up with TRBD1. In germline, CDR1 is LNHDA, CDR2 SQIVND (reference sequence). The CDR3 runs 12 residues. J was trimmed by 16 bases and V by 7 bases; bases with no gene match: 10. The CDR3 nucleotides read TGTGCCAGTACCCTCGGGACAGCTCAACTCCACTTT. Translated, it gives CASTLGTAQLHF.

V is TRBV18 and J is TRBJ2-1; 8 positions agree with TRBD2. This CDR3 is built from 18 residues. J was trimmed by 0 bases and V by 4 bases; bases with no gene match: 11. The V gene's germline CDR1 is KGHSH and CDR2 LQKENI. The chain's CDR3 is CASSRGGVGTSSYNEQFF. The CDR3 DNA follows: TGTGCCAGCTCACGTGGAGGGGTGGGGACTAGCTCCTACAATGAGCAGTTCTTC.

CDR3 sequence (DNA): TGTGCCAGCTCAGTTTCCCCCGCGGGGAGATCAGGCACTGAAGCTTTCTTT. Translation gives CASSVSPAGRSGTEAFF. This chain links TRBV18 with TRBJ1-1; unclear D gene. V lost 5 bases and J 4 bases, leaving 23 bases between the germline ends. The CDR3 consists of 17 residues. Germline-derived CDR1 and CDR2 are KGHSH and LQKENI.

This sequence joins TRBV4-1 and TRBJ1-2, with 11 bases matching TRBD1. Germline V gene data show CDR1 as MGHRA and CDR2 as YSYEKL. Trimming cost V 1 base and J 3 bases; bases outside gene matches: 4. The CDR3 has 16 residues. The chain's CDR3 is CASSQAGQGVDYGYTF. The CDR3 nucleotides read TGCGCCAGCAGCCAAGCGGGACAGGGGGTAGACTATGGCTACACCTTC.

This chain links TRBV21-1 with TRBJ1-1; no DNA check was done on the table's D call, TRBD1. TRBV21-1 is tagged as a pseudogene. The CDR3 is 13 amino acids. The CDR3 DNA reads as TGTGCCAGCAGCGGACGAACAGGGGGTGAAGCTTTCTTT. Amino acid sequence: CASSGRTGGEAFF.

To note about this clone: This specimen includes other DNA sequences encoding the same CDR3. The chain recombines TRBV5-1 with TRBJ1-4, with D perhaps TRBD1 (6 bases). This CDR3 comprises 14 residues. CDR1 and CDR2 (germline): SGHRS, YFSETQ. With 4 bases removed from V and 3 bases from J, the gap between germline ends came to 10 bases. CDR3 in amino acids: CASSLGQPNEKLFF. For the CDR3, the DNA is TGCGCCAGCAGCCTTGGACAGCCTAATGAAAAACTGTTTTTT.

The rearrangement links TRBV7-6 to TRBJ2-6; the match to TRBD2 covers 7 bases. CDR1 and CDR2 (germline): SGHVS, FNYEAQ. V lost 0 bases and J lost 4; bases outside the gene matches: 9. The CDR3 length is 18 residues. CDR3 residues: CASSLAEVRGSGANVLTF. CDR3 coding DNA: TGTGCCAGCAGCTTAGCGGAGGTGCGGGGGTCGGGGGCCAACGTCCTGACTTTC. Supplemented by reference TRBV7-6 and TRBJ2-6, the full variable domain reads GAGVSQSPRYKVTKRGQDVALRCDPISGHVSLYWYRQALGQGPEFLTYFNYEAQQDKSGLPNDRFSAERPEGSISTLTIQRTEQRDSAMYRCASSLAEVRGSGANVLTFGAGSRLTVL.

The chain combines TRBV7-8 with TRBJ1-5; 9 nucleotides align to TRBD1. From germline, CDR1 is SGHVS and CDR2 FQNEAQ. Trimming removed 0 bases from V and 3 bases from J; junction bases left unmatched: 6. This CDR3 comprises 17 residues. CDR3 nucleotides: TGTGCCAGCAGCTTAGCACGAGACAGGGGGAACAATCAGCCCCAGCATTTT. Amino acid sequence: CASSLARDRGNNQPQHF. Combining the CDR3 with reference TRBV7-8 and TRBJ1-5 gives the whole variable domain GAGVSQSPRYKVAKRGQDVALRCDPISGHVSLFWYQQALGQGPEFLTYFQNEAQLDKSGLPSDRFFAERPEGSVSTLKIQRTQQEDSAVYLCASSLARDRGNNQPQHFGDGTRLSIL.

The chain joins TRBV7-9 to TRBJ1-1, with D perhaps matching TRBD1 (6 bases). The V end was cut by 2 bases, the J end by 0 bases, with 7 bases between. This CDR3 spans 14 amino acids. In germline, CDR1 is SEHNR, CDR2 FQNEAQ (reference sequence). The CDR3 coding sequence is TGTGCCAGCAGCTTACAGGGGATGAACACTGAAGCTTTCTTT. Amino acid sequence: CASSLQGMNTEAFF.

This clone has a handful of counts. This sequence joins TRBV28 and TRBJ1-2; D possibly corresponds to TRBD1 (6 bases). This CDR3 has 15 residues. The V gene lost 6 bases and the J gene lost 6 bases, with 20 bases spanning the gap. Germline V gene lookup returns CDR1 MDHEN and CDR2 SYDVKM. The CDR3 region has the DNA TGTGCCAGCAGCCCTCCCTTTACAGGGTTAGATGGCTACACCTTC. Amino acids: CASSPPFTGLDGYTF.

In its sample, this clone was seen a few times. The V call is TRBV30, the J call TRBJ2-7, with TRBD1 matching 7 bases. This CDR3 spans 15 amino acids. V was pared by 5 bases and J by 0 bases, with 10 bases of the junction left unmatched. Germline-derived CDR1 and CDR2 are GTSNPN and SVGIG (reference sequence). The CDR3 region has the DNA TGTGCCTGGTCCCAGCCCGGACAGGCCTCCTACGAGCAGTACTTC. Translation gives CAWSQPGQASYEQYF. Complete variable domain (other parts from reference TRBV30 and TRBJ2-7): SQTIHQWPATLVQPVGSPLSLECTVEGTSNPNLYWYRQAAGRGLQLLFYSVGIGQISSEVPQNLSASRPQDRQFILSSKKLLLSDSGFYLCAWSQPGQASYEQYFGPGTRLTVT.

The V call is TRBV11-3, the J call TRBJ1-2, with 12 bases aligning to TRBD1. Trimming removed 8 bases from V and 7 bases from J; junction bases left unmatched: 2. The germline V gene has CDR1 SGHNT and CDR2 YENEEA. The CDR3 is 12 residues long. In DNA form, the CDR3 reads TGTGCCAGCTTGGGACAGGGGGCTGGCTACACCTTC. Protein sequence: CASLGQGAGYTF.

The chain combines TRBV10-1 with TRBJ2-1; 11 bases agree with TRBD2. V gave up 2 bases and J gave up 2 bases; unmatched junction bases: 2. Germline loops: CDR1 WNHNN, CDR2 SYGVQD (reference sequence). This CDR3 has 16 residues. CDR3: CASSEAGLAAYNEQFF. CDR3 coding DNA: TGCGCCAGCAGTGAGGCGGGACTAGCGGCCTACAATGAGCAGTTCTTC.

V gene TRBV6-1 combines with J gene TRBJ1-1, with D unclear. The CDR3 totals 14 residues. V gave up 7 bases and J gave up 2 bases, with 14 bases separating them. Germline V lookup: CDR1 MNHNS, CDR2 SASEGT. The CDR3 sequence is CASTRKQPNTEAFF. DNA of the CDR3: TGTGCCAGCACCCGGAAACAGCCAAACACTGAAGCTTTCTTT.

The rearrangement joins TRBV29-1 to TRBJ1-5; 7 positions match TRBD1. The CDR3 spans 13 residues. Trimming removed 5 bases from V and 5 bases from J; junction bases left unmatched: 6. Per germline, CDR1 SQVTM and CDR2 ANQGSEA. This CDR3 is CSVHRGPDQPQHF. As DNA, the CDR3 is TGCAGCGTTCACAGGGGCCCTGATCAGCCCCAGCATTTT.